This TCR beta chain was documented in a study of T cells in Graves' hyperthyroidism and ophthalmopathy. Study-level results: Ophthalmopathy could be told apart from stable hyperthyroidism with a 13 V-J model. Blood shared most expanded thyroid clonotypes above 0.001.

This clonotype was detected many times. Its matching antigen is unknown. The CDR3 loop spans 14 amino acids. V lost 4 bases, J lost 5 bases, and 5 bases stayed unmatched. From germline, CDR1 is SGHRS and CDR2 YFSETQ. Amplification targeted TCR beta CDR3 regions from RNA transcripts. RT-PCR in the first round (using the HTBI primer set) targeted the TCR CDR3. Each CDR3 protein gets one entry after TCRdb re-called the multiplex PCR reads with MiXCR. This table holds about 210,000 distinct CDR3 sequences, 15% to 20% found once. The study based diagnoses on clinical symptoms, serum thyroxine and TRAb, thyroid ultrasound and orbital computed tomography. Fresh peripheral blood, under 13 ml, was the source of the PBMCs.

The clonotype originates from a man between 40 and 49 years old with Graves' hyperthyroidism. V usage is TRBV5-1 and J usage is TRBJ1-5; 8 bases map to TRBD1. Sequencing used blood. The CDR3: CASSPGTGDQPQHF. The CDR3 DNA sequence: TGCGCCAGCAGCCCCGGGACAGGTGATCAGCCCCAGCATTTT.